A selection of T cell receptor beta chains follows, all from one sample in a study of cytomegalovirus exposure and HLA in healthy donors. The repertoire was sequenced with immunoSEQ multiplex PCR; TCRdb's copy has only in-frame clones and lacks some. The repertoire holds some 170,000 clones, around 74% seen once, with around 3% in the top ten. The source material was PBMCs. The receptor source for this set is a male donor in good health and CMV-seronegative. CDR3s include the opening cysteine and the closing phenylalanine or tryptophan.

TRBJ1-5,TRBV18,CASSQGDNQPQHF
TRBJ1-6,TRBV5-1,CASSLVGTGGSSYNSPLHF
TRBJ1-5,TRBV30,CAWSRGISGFNQPQHF
TRBJ2-1,TRBV30,CAWSGTGGGNEQFF
TRBJ2-3,TRBV4-2,CASSQVGTDTQYF
TRBJ1-5,TRBV2,CASSDRRGQPQHF
TRBJ1-1,TRBV6-5,CASSLLTGGTEAFF
TRBJ2-7,TRBV27,CASSLTGYEQYF
TRBJ1-5,TRBV6-6,CASSSGQGISNQPQHF
TRBJ2-6,TRBV5-1,CASSTTPSTGANVLTF
TRBJ2-1,TRBV9,CASSVGGLAGDLYNEQFF
TRBJ2-7,TRBV28,CASSQGQGRAVEQYF
TRBJ1-1,TRBV12-5,CASGPNLDRGREAFF
TRBJ1-3,TRBV10-3,CAISEPNRVGNTIYF
TRBJ1-5,TRBV30,CAWSQSNSNQPQHF
TRBJ1-5,TRBV28,CASQRTANQPQHF
TRBJ1-3,TRBV10-1,CASSTGQGSSGNTIYF
TRBJ1-1,TRBV7-9,CASSLEAQGKAFF
TRBJ2-3,TRBV6-5,CASSTPVNTQYF
TRBJ2-5,TRBV5-4,CASRIRDRGRETQYF
TRBJ2-5,TRBV7-7,CASSLRTTGLGETQYF
TRBJ1-3,TRBV6-1,CASSARDGVFSGNTIYF
TRBJ2-3,TRBV25-1,CASSERTDTQYF
TRBJ2-5,TRBV25-1,CASSVSRETQYF
TRBJ1-5,TRBV4-3,CASSQFRGGNQPQHF
TRBJ2-1,TRBV10-3,CAISETTGNEQFF
TRBJ1-2,TRBV25-1,CASSVTGGGYGYTF
TRBJ2-5,TRBV28,CASSLWGQDANQETQYF
TRBJ1-3,TRBV2,CASSEWEGAGNTIYF
TRBJ2-3,TRBV29-1,CSVLPPPGTDTQYF
TRBJ1-5,TRBV30,CAWSATGQAHTQPQHF
TRBJ2-3,TRBV18,CASSPQGGGNTDTQYF
TRBJ1-5,TRBV5-3,CARSPRGGRDQPQHF
TRBJ2-3,TRBV7-2,CASSLGASTDTQYF
TRBJ2-3,TRBV19,CASSSRSGRFPDTQYF
TRBJ2-3,TRBV7-3,CASSSGTIDTQYF
TRBJ2-7,TRBV4-3,CASSVTGSSYEQYF